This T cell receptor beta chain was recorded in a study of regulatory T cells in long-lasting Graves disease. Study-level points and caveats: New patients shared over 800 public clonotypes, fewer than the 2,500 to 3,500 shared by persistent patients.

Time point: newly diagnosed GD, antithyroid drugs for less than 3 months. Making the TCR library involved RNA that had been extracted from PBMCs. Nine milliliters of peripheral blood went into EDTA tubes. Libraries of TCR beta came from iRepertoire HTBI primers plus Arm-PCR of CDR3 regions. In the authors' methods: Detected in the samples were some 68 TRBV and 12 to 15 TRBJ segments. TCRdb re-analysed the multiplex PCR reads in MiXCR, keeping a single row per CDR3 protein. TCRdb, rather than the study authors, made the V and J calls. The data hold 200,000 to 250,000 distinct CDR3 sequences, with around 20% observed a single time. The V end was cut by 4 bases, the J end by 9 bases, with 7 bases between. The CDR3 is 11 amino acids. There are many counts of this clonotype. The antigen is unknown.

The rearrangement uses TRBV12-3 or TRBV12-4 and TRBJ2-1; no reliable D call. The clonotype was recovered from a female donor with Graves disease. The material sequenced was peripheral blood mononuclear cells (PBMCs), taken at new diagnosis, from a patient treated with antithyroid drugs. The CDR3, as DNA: TGTGCCAGCAGTTACGGATCTGAGCAGTTCTTC. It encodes CASSYGSEQFF.